A selection of T cell receptor beta chains follows, all from one sample in a study of T cells in Graves' hyperthyroidism and ophthalmopathy. TCRdb re-derived calls from the multiplex PCR reads in MiXCR, one entry per CDR3 protein. The sample lists more than 500,000 distinct CDR3 sequences, 15% to 20% occurring once. Sequenced: blood. The receptors derive from a woman under 40 with Graves' ophthalmopathy. CDR3s include the opening cysteine and the closing phenylalanine or tryptophan. D genes are given only for firm matches. Not every row has a clone size; where given, it reads once, few, many or a size class.

J: TRBJ2-1
V: TRBV7-9
D: TRBD2
size: many
DNA: TGTGCCAGCAGCTTAGCGCTGCTAGCGGGAGGGGATGAGCAGTTCTTC
CDR3: CASSLALLAGGDEQFF

J: TRBJ2-3
V: TRBV7-2
D: TRBD2
size: many
DNA: TGTGCCAGCAGCTATGGACTAGCGGGAGTAACAGATACGCAGTATTTT
CDR3: CASSYGLAGVTDTQYF

J: TRBJ1-1
V: TRBV4-1
D: NA
size: NA
DNA: TGCGCCAGCAGCCAAGAGAGGGGAACCTTCTTT
CDR3: CASSQERGTFF

J: TRBJ2-1
V: TRBV6-1
D: NA
size: NA
DNA: TGTGCCAGCAGCCCTGGGGCAGGGGCGGAAAATGAGCAGTTCTTC
CDR3: CASSPGAGAENEQFF

J: TRBJ2-2
V: TRBV2
D: NA
size: many
DNA: TGTGCCAGCACCAAAGGGGCAGATAACACCGGGGAGCTGTTTTTT
CDR3: CASTKGADNTGELFF

J: TRBJ2-2
V: TRBV20-1
D: NA
size: NA
DNA: TGCAGTGCTAGAGGGCCCCGACGGGACAAACTCACCGGGGAGCTGTTTTTT
CDR3: CSARGPRRDKLTGELFF

J: TRBJ2-7
V: TRBV27
D: TRBD1
size: few
DNA: TGTGCCAGCAGTTCCTACCCCCGGACAGGGTTTCACGAGCAGTACTTC
CDR3: CASSSYPRTGFHEQYF

J: TRBJ1-6
V: TRBV30
D: NA
size: NA
DNA: TGTGCCTGGAGTCTGGGGGGAAGCTCCTATAATTCACCCCTCCACTTT
CDR3: CAWSLGGSSYNSPLHF

J: TRBJ1-4
V: TRBV18
D: TRBD1
size: NA
DNA: TGTGCCAGCTCACCAATCCCCGGGACAGGGGATGAAAAACTGTTTTTT
CDR3: CASSPIPGTGDEKLFF

J: TRBJ2-1
V: TRBV24-1
D: NA
size: NA
DNA: TGTGCCACCAGTGATTTAAGGGGAGAAGAGCAGTTCTTC
CDR3: CATSDLRGEEQFF

J: TRBJ2-1
V: TRBV9
D: TRBD2
size: few
DNA: TGTGCCAGCAGCGTTGGTCTAGCGGGAGGCTCTGAGCAGTTCTTC
CDR3: CASSVGLAGGSEQFF

J: TRBJ2-1
V: TRBV20-1
D: TRBD2
size: few
DNA: TGCAGTGCTAGAGGTCTAGCGGGAGTTCGGAAGGAGCAGTTCTTC
CDR3: CSARGLAGVRKEQFF

J: TRBJ2-7
V: TRBV10-3
D: TRBD1
size: few
DNA: TGTGCCATCAGTGTGGCCGGGACAGGGCGCGAGCAGTACTTC
CDR3: CAISVAGTGREQYF

J: TRBJ2-4
V: TRBV28
D: TRBD2
size: NA
DNA: TGTGCCAGCAGCACCTTTTCCGGGACTAGCGGGGGGCTAGCCAAAAACATTCAGTACTTC
CDR3: CASSTFSGTSGGLAKNIQYF

J: TRBJ2-3
V: TRBV25-1
D: TRBD2
size: NA
DNA: TGTGCCAGCAGCCTGGACGGGGGGGCAGATACGCAGTATTTT
CDR3: CASSLDGGADTQYF

J: TRBJ2-3
V: TRBV7-2
D: NA
size: NA
DNA: TGTGCCAGCAGCTTAGAAGGCTCAAGAAATACAGATACGCAGTATTTT
CDR3: CASSLEGSRNTDTQYF

J: TRBJ2-3
V: TRBV5-1
D: NA
size: NA
DNA: TGCGCCAGCAGCAACAGCCAGCCCACAGATACGCAGTATTTT
CDR3: CASSNSQPTDTQYF

J: TRBJ1-1
V: TRBV29-1
D: NA
size: many
DNA: TGCAGCGTTGAGTCAGGGATGGTCGACACTGAAGCTTTCTTT
CDR3: CSVESGMVDTEAFF

J: TRBJ1-2
V: TRBV18
D: NA
size: many
DNA: TGTGCCAGCTCACCTAGCAGGGGCGCGGAGGGCTACACCTTC
CDR3: CASSPSRGAEGYTF

J: TRBJ2-1
V: TRBV30
D: NA
size: few
DNA: TGTGCCTGGAGTGTAACAGGGATAGGAGGCGATGAGCAGTTCTTC
CDR3: CAWSVTGIGGDEQFF

J: TRBJ2-7
V: TRBV19
D: TRBD2
size: NA
DNA: TGTGCCAGTAGTCCTTCCTTGCGGTCTAGCGGGGTCTACGAGCAGTACTTC
CDR3: CASSPSLRSSGVYEQYF

J: TRBJ1-6
V: TRBV18
D: NA
size: NA
DNA: TGTGCCAGCTCACAGAGTCAGGGGCGAAATTCACCCCTCCACTTT
CDR3: CASSQSQGRNSPLHF

J: TRBJ2-3
V: TRBV20-1
D: TRBD2
size: many
DNA: TGCAGTGCTTTCGGACTAGCGGGACTAGATACGCAGTATTTT
CDR3: CSAFGLAGLDTQYF

J: TRBJ2-1
V: TRBV28
D: NA
size: many
DNA: TGTGCCAGCAGTCCCGCTTTGGAGGGGGGGTTCTTC
CDR3: CASSPALEGGFF

J: TRBJ2-1
V: TRBV6-2/TRBV6-3
D: NA
size: few
DNA: TGTGCCAGCCAGGGACTCCTTGGGGTCTACAATGAGCAGTTCTTC
CDR3: CASQGLLGVYNEQFF

J: TRBJ1-1
V: TRBV7-9
D: TRBD1
size: few
DNA: TGTGCCAGCAGCTTCGAGGCAGGACAGGGCCCTTTGAACACTGAAGCTTTCTTT
CDR3: CASSFEAGQGPLNTEAFF

J: TRBJ1-5
V: TRBV30
D: NA
size: many
DNA: TGTGCCTGGACGTATGGGAGCAATCAGCCCCAGCATTTT
CDR3: CAWTYGSNQPQHF

J: TRBJ2-1
V: TRBV12-3/TRBV12-4
D: TRBD2
size: many
DNA: TGTGCCAGCACCCGGACTAGCGGGAACAATGAGCAGTTCTTC
CDR3: CASTRTSGNNEQFF

J: TRBJ2-1
V: TRBV24-1
D: NA
size: NA
DNA: TGTGCCACCAGTGGACAGTACAATGAGCAGTTCTTC
CDR3: CATSGQYNEQFF

J: TRBJ1-1
V: TRBV30
D: NA
size: medium-sized
DNA: TGTGCCTGGAGACCGCAGGGGCCAAACACTGAAGCTTTCTTT
CDR3: CAWRPQGPNTEAFF

J: TRBJ2-2
V: TRBV27
D: NA
size: few
DNA: TGTGCCAGCAGTTTATTAGCAGGGGTCCGGGAGCTGTTTTTT
CDR3: CASSLLAGVRELFF

J: TRBJ2-3
V: TRBV20-1
D: NA
size: few
DNA: TGCATAGGATCCGGAGGAAGCACAGATACGCAGTATTTT
CDR3: CIGSGGSTDTQYF

J: TRBJ2-7
V: TRBV6-1
D: TRBD2
size: many
DNA: TGTGCCAGCAGACCCCTTTTAGCGGGAGTCTACGAGCAGTACTTC
CDR3: CASRPLLAGVYEQYF

J: TRBJ2-7
V: TRBV11-2
D: TRBD1
size: many
DNA: TGTGCCAGCAGCTGGGGGACAGGGTCGTACGAGCAGTACTTC
CDR3: CASSWGTGSYEQYF

J: TRBJ1-6
V: TRBV14
D: NA
size: few
DNA: TGTGCCAGCAGCTACAGGGCCGGGGGTTCACCCCTCCACTTT
CDR3: CASSYRAGGSPLHF

J: TRBJ2-1
V: TRBV7-9
D: NA
size: NA
DNA: TGTGCCAGCAGCCCCTCCCCGGGCCCGGGATACAATGGGCAGTTCTTC
CDR3: CASSPSPGPGYNGQFF

J: TRBJ1-2
V: TRBV6-1
D: NA
size: few
DNA: TGTGCCAGCAGTGAATCCGATAACTATGGCTACACCTTC
CDR3: CASSESDNYGYTF

J: TRBJ2-6
V: TRBV6-2/TRBV6-3
D: TRBD2
size: few
DNA: TGTGCCAGCGGACTAGCGGGGAACTCTGGGGCCAACGTCCTGACTTTC
CDR3: CASGLAGNSGANVLTF

J: TRBJ1-5
V: TRBV3-1
D: TRBD1
size: few
DNA: TGTGCCAGCAGCCCCGGGACAGGGGTTTTACAGCCCCAGCATTTT
CDR3: CASSPGTGVLQPQHF

J: TRBJ2-7
V: TRBV11-2
D: NA
size: many
DNA: TGTGCCAGCAGCATGACAGACCTTGGCTCCTACGAGCAGTACTTC
CDR3: CASSMTDLGSYEQYF

J: TRBJ1-1
V: TRBV20-1
D: NA
size: many
DNA: TGCAGTGCTAGAGGGCAGTCGAACACTGAAGCTTTCTTT
CDR3: CSARGQSNTEAFF

J: TRBJ2-2
V: TRBV7-9
D: NA
size: many
DNA: TGTGCCAGCAGCACAACGGGACGGGGAAACACCGGGGAGCTGTTTTTT
CDR3: CASSTTGRGNTGELFF

J: TRBJ1-1
V: TRBV6-2/TRBV6-3
D: NA
size: few
DNA: TGTGCCAGCCAGATAAGGGGAATGAGCACTGAAGCTTTCTTT
CDR3: CASQIRGMSTEAFF

J: TRBJ2-1
V: TRBV20-1
D: NA
size: many
DNA: TGCAGTGCCAAACCTACGCGCCGGAGCTCCTACAATGAGCAGTTCTTC
CDR3: CSAKPTRRSSYNEQFF

J: TRBJ2-3
V: TRBV6-1
D: NA
size: NA
DNA: TGTGCCAGCAGTGACGGGGGACCCACAGATACGCAGTATTTT
CDR3: CASSDGGPTDTQYF

J: TRBJ2-3
V: TRBV12-3/TRBV12-4
D: TRBD2
size: many
DNA: TGTGCCACCACCCCCGGGACTAGCGGAGATACGCAGTATTTT
CDR3: CATTPGTSGDTQYF